The T cell receptor beta chain described here comes from a study of T cells after yellow fever vaccination. Study-wide context: Libraries from low-cell-number fractions were prepared with the SMART-Seq v4 Ultra Low Input RNA kit.

Comment on this clonotype: Its specificity is unknown.

Universal primer sites and UMIs were introduced during 5'RACE template-switching synthesis of TCR cDNA. Each CDR3 protein is one row after TCRdb ran MiXCR on the 5' RACE reads. The sample records 150,000 or so distinct CDR3 sequences, about a tenth being singletons. Findings and caveats of the study: The booster saw the reappearance of most primary-vaccination clones (around 96% CD4, 88% CD8). The secondary response showed a weaker magnitude and a faster peak, day 5 versus 15.

The source material was CD8+ T cells sorted from PBMCs, sampled 45 days after the yellow fever booster vaccination. The clonotype originates from a man younger than 35 who received the YFV17D yellow fever vaccine.

CDR3 nucleotide sequence: TGTGCCAGCAGCTCACCGGACAGGGGAAGGGGTGAGCAGTTCTTC. It yields the protein CASSSPDRGRGEQFF. The chain carries TRBV7-6 and TRBJ2-1; TRBD1 agrees at 9 bases. The CDR3 runs 15 residues. CDR1 and CDR2 from the germline V gene are SGHVS and FNYEAQ. The J segment lost 9 bases and the V segment lost 4 bases, leaving 10 bases of the junction unmatched.